This T cell receptor (beta chain) derives from a study of blood T cell repertoires in COVID-19. At the level of the study: The analysed material was cDNA or gDNA that came from T cells, B-cell-depleted T cells, or PBMCs.

As processed by the authors: Amplifying reference gene primers gave estimates of nucleated cell counts. Sequenced by immunoSEQ multiplex PCR; TCRdb stores in-frame clones only, minus some. The DNA was the basis for D and trimming; V, J and clone size are from that table. This table has about 370,000 clones, 85% to 90% appearing once. CDR3 size: 14 residues. The germline V and J ends were trimmed by 4 bases and 0 bases, with 10 bases remaining between them. From germline, CDR1 is SQVTM and CDR2 ANQGSEA. The age range of participants was roughly 18 to 90 years, with residence in about two dozen US areas.

The sequence derives from a man aged 18 to 30 who had recovered from COVID-19. The rearrangement links TRBV29-1 to TRBJ2-1; D not certain. The sample comprised PBMCs or T cells enriched from blood (not recorded which). The CDR3, as DNA: TGCAGCGTTGCCCTGTGGAGCTCCTACAATGAGCAGTTCTTC. This sequence encodes CSVALWSSYNEQFF.